Only a few counts were recorded for the clone carrying this T cell receptor (beta chain). Trimming took 4 bases from V and 5 from J, leaving 16 bases between them. This CDR3 comprises 15 residues. The germline V gene encodes CDR1 SGHRS and CDR2 YFSETQ. The sample originates from a study of blood T cells in healthy people across ages. A J-beta primer mix and a sample-barcoded 5' primer were used in a second PCR of about 7 to 12 cycles. TCRdb itself ran the 5' RACE reads through MiXCR, one entry per CDR3 protein. The table records fewer than 1.5 million distinct CDR3 sequences, 42% of them present only once.

J is TRBJ2-1 and V is TRBV5-1; tentatively, D is TRBD1 (5 bases). Sequencing was performed on blood. The TCR comes from a woman in her late teens or twenties in good health. CDR3 DNA: TGCGCCAGCAGCCAAACAGGAGATATTGACAATGAGCAGTTCTTC. Protein sequence: CASSQTGDIDNEQFF.